Below are 8 T cell receptor beta chains sequenced from a single sample in a study of T cell responses to AZD1222 COVID-19 vaccine. Using immunoSEQ multiplex PCR, the repertoire was profiled, and TCRdb retains in-frame clones only, with some absent. The profile covers approximately 150,000 clones, with less than 95% appearing a single time and approximately 6.3% taken by the ten largest. The source was peripheral blood, collected 28 days after the second AZD1222 dose. All receptors derive from an adult who received the AZD1222 COVID-19 vaccine.

The rearrangement uses TRBV5-1 and TRBJ1-3; D is uncertain. The CDR3 totals 15 residues. Trimming cost V 0 bases and J 0 bases, with 7 bases left between them. Germline V gene data show CDR1 as SGHRS and CDR2 as YFSETQ. CDR3 nucleotide sequence: TGCGCCAGCAGCTTGGAAACAGACTCTGGAAACACCATATATTTT. Amino acid sequence: CASSLETDSGNTIYF.

This clone showed up just a few times. The genes are TRBV5-1 and TRBJ1-1; D is ambiguous. Germline V CDR1 and CDR2: SGHRS, YFSETQ. The V end was cut by 0 bases, the J end by 4 bases, with 10 bases between. The CDR3 totals 14 residues. The DNA of the CDR3 is TGCGCCAGCAGCTTGGGCGTACGAACCACTGAAGCTTTCTTT. Its protein is CASSLGVRTTEAFF.

The CDR3 DNA reads TGTGCCAGCAGCCCCAGGGAGCGGGGGACCTACAATGAGCAGTTCTTC. Protein: CASSPRERGTYNEQFF. The rearrangement joins TRBV7-2 to TRBJ2-1; 8 nucleotides align to TRBD2. CDR1 and CDR2 from the germline V gene are SGHTA and FQGNSA. Trimming cost V 5 bases and J 2 bases; bases outside gene matches: 8. The CDR3 totals 16 residues.

J is TRBJ1-1 and V is TRBV19, with 8 bases fitting TRBD1. Germline V CDR1 and CDR2: LNHDA, SQIVND (reference sequence). The CDR3 totals 15 residues. Germline trimming cut 2 bases from V and 4 bases from J; bases unmatched to any gene: 6. This chain's CDR3 is CASSIQKTGGTEAFF. The CDR3 bases are TGTGCCAGTAGTATACAAAAAACAGGGGGCACTGAAGCTTTCTTT. Supplemented by reference TRBV19 and TRBJ1-1, the full variable domain reads DGGITQSPKYLFRKEGQNVTLSCEQNLNHDAMYWYRQDPGQGLRLIYYSQIVNDFQKGDIAEGYSVSREKKESFPLTVTSAQKNPTAFYLCASSIQKTGGTEAFFGQGTRLTVV.

The J gene is TRBJ2-3, the V gene TRBV5-6; perhaps TRBD2 as D (6 bases). There are 13 residues in the CDR3. The germline V gene has CDR1 SGHDT and CDR2 YYEEEE. The V end lost 5 bases, the J end lost 5 bases, and 12 bases lay between the germline ends. The CDR3 sequence: CASRELRGDTQYF. The CDR3 DNA reads TGTGCCAGCAGAGAGTTGCGGGGAGATACGCAGTATTTT. The full variable domain, with the rest looked up from reference TRBV5-6 and TRBJ2-3, is DAGVTQSPTHLIKTRGQQVTLRCSPKSGHDTVSWYQQALGQGPQFIFQYYEEEERQRGNFPDRFSGHQFPNYSSELNVNALLLGDSALYLCASRELRGDTQYFGPGTRLTVL.

This clone was detected only a few times. The chain uses TRBV6-2 or TRBV6-3 and TRBJ1-1, with no clear D. The CDR3 contains 13 residues. Germline V gene lookup returns CDR1 MNHEY and CDR2 SVGEGT. Trimming left V 2 bases short and J 7 bases short, with 11 bases between. The CDR3 is CASSYEGGLEAFF. The CDR3 DNA is TGTGCCAGCAGTTACGAGGGAGGGCTTGAAGCTTTCTTT.

V and J are TRBV18 and TRBJ2-5; 10 bases are shared with TRBD2. Germline V gene data show CDR1 as KGHSH and CDR2 as LQKENI. J gave up 7 bases and V 2 bases, and 4 bases lay outside the gene matches. The length of the CDR3 is 14 residues. The CDR3 is CASSPSSGSGTQYF. The CDR3 DNA reads as TGTGCCAGCTCACCATCTAGCGGGAGCGGGACCCAGTACTTC.

The V and J genes are TRBV12-3 or TRBV12-4 and TRBJ2-1; D assignment may be TRBD1 or TRBD2 (6 bases each). CDR3 length equals 13 residues. V was clipped by 6 bases and J by 9 bases, with 15 bases between them. The CDR3 coding sequence is TGTGCCAGCAGCCGCGGGACAATTGGTGAGCAGTTCTTC. Its protein product is CASSRGTIGEQFF.